This T cell receptor beta chain was recorded in a study of T cells in Graves' hyperthyroidism and ophthalmopathy. Study details: Upon initial diagnosis and before any treatment, peripheral blood was collected.

RNA transcripts yielded amplified TCR beta CDR3 regions. In the first-round RT-PCR of the TCR CDR3, the HTBI primer set was used. TCRdb called the multiplex PCR reads again in MiXCR, with one record for every CDR3 protein. The sample contains about 400,000 distinct CDR3 sequences, over 12% of which appear only once. The table lists this clonotype with many counts. The CDR3 loop spans 14 amino acids. Germline CDR1 and CDR2: DFQATT and SNEGSKA (reference sequence). V lost 4 bases to trimming and J lost 5 bases; unmatched junction nucleotides: 6. The cohort's ophthalmopathy patients, a group with duration under 3 months, had a Clinical Activity Score of at least 3 and a NOSPECS grade of at least 4. It was uncontrolled infection, other autoimmune disease, pregnancy or lactation that excluded patients. Fresh peripheral blood, more than 8 ml of it, supplied the PBMCs.

The sample comprised blood. The clonotype comes from a man aged 50 or older with Graves' ophthalmopathy. The chain links TRBV20-1 to TRBJ2-3, with 10 bases that match TRBD2. DNA for the CDR3: TGCAGTGCTAAAAGCGGGAGGGCCTTAGATACGCAGTATTTT. Translating gives CSAKSGRALDTQYF.